Following are 2 T cell receptor beta chains from one sample sequenced in a study of shared clonotypes between healthy human individuals. Sequencing used immunoSEQ multiplex PCR; TCRdb keeps in-frame clones, though not all of them. The sample consists of 1.5 million to 1.9 million clones, roughly 98% of them appearing once. The sequencing input was naive CD4+ T cells sorted from blood. Regarding subset: CD45RA+ positively selected. Receptors originate from a man in his thirties or forties in good health.

The chain couples TRBV27 to TRBJ2-1, with D possibly being TRBD2 (6 bases). In germline, CDR1 is MNHEY, CDR2 SMNVEV (reference sequence). The CDR3 is 15 residues long. Trimming stripped 4 bases from V and 5 bases from J, with 15 bases between. The CDR3 bases are TGTGCCAGCAGTTCGCCAGCGGGTAGCGACAATGAGCAGTTCTTC. Translation gives CASSSPAGSDNEQFF.

The rearrangement uses TRBV6-5 and TRBJ2-7; 7 bases match TRBD1. V lost 6 bases to trimming and J lost 2 bases; unmatched junction nucleotides: 7. Germline CDR1 MNHEY, CDR2 SVGAGI. The CDR3 contains 14 residues. CDR3 amino acids: CASSSRDSPYEQYF. The CDR3 nucleotides are TGTGCCAGCAGCTCCCGGGACAGCCCCTACGAGCAGTACTTC.